The clone carrying this T cell receptor (beta chain) showed up just a few times. The data are from a study of cytomegalovirus exposure and HLA in healthy donors. The CDR3 extends over 18 amino acids. J lost 1 base, V lost 4 bases, and 9 bases had no gene match. The germline gives CDR1 MNHNS, CDR2 SASEGT. Profiling relied on immunoSEQ multiplex PCR, and the TCRdb table lists in-frame clones only, not all of them. This table has around 250,000 clones, nearly 90% appearing once. Sequencing used PBMCs. This TCR was sampled from a woman aged 18-35 years in good health and CMV-seronegative. The chain combines TRBV6-1 with TRBJ2-2, with 10 bases matching TRBD1. CDR3 protein: CASSGNRDRGRNTGELFF. CDR3 in DNA: TGTGCCAGCAGTGGAAACCGGGACAGGGGAAGGAACACCGGGGAGCTGTTTTTT.